The 32 T cell receptor beta chains listed next were all sequenced from one sample in a study of vaccination and CD4 T cells after COVID-19. The sample's time point: late sampling 161 to 241 days after vaccination in a few convalescent patients. As for treatment: approximately nine-day PBMC culture with coronavirus spike peptide pools or control peptides (ViraFEST assay). An Oncomine TCR Beta short-read assay was used to sequence the DNA from cultured CD4+ T cells. TCRdb analysed the PCR reads with MiXCR anew, one entry per CDR3 protein. The data contain some 23,000 distinct CDR3 sequences, roughly 43% of them singletons. What these receptors recognize is not known. The sample was CD4+ T cells from blood, cultured in vitro, taken about 7 months after SARS-CoV-2 vaccination. The receptors were sampled from a human donor who had recovered from COVID-19.

Note on this clonotype: A read error may produce the germline difference seen at one junction end. This chain links TRBV6-1 with TRBJ2-7, with 11 bases aligning to TRBD2. Germline loops: CDR1 MNHNS, CDR2 SASEGT. There are 15 residues in the CDR3. This CDR3 is CASREGTSGYYEQYF. CDR3 sequence (DNA): TGTGCCAGCAGGGAAGGGACTAGCGGATACTACGAGCAGTACTTC.

This chain links TRBV11-2 with TRBJ1-1, with unresolved D. Trimming shortened V by 1 base and J by 1 base, and 7 bases separated the two germline ends. The V gene's germline CDR1 is SGHAT and CDR2 FQNNGV. CDR3 length equals 14 residues. The CDR3 DNA reads TGTGCCAGCAGCTTAGTAATACGGAACACTGAAGCTTTCTTT. Its protein product is CASSLVIRNTEAFF.

Judged by abundance, this clonotype is large (0.1 to 1%). CDR3 sequence reads: CSARASEFRETQYF. As DNA, the CDR3 is TGCAGTGCTAGGGCTAGCGAGTTTCGAGAGACCCAGTACTTC. The V and J genes are TRBV20-1 and TRBJ2-5, with D perhaps TRBD2 (6 bases). CDR1 is DFQATT, CDR2 SNEGSKA, per germline (reference sequence). The CDR3 is 14 residues long. Trimming removed 3 bases at V and 4 bases at J, with 15 bases between.

This chain links TRBV7-2 with TRBJ2-7; 13 bases are a match to TRBD2. Germline trimming cut 3 bases from V and 1 base from J; bases unmatched to any gene: 9. CDR3 length: 18 amino acids. CDR1 is SGHTA and CDR2 is FQGNSA in the germline V gene. The CDR3 DNA reads as TGTGCCAGCAGCTTTCCAAGGACTAGCGGGAGATTATCCTACGAGCAGTACTTC. This gives the protein CASSFPRTSGRLSYEQYF. The full variable domain, rest sourced from reference TRBV7-2 and TRBJ2-7, is GAGVSQSPSNKVTEKGKDVELRCDPISGHTALYWYRQSLGQGLEFLIYFQGNSAPDKSGLPSDRFSAERTGGSVSTLTIQRTQQEDSAVYLCASSFPRTSGRLSYEQYFGPGTRLTVT.

This rearrangement joins TRBV29-1 to TRBJ2-7; D is perhaps TRBD1 or TRBD2 (6 bases each). The CDR3 spans 12 residues. Germline assignment: CDR1 SQVTM and CDR2 ANQGSEA. The CDR3 here is CTVRGRHDEQYF. The CDR3 DNA follows: TGCACCGTAAGGGGGAGGCACGACGAGCAGTACTTC.

This clonotype has just a few counts. The chain joins TRBV25-1 to TRBJ1-2; D not certain. The CDR3 is 13 amino acids. Per germline, CDR1 MGHDK and CDR2 SYGVNS. Trimming removed 4 bases from V and 1 base from J, with 7 bases in between. The chain's CDR3 is CASSGVLNYGYTF. CDR3 sequence (DNA): TGTGCCAGCAGTGGGGTCCTTAACTATGGCTACACCTTC.

Here the CDR3 reads CASSFRDASTDTQYF. Written as DNA, the CDR3 is TGTGCCAGCAGCTTCAGGGATGCTAGCACAGATACGCAGTATTTT. The chain joins TRBV5-4 to TRBJ2-3, with D possibly matching TRBD1 (5 bases). V lost 2 bases and J lost 0, with 10 bases in between. The germline V gene has CDR1 SGHNT and CDR2 YYREEE (reference sequence). The CDR3 is 15 amino acids.

This chain uses TRBV25-1 with TRBJ1-5; 7 bases fit TRBD1. The CDR3 consists of 14 residues. V dropped 6 bases and J dropped 2; count of bases not matched to a gene: 4. Per germline, CDR1 MGHDK and CDR2 SYGVNS. The CDR3 loop reads CASSPGTGNQPQHF. CDR3 coding DNA: TGTGCCAGCAGCCCCGGGACAGGCAATCAGCCCCAGCATTTT.

The chain carries TRBV7-2 and TRBJ2-3, with D possibly matching TRBD1 (6 bases). This CDR3 has 18 residues. Germline CDR1 is SGHTA and CDR2 is FQGNSA. The V end was cut by 1 base, the J end by 6 bases, with 23 bases between. The CDR3 sequence is CASSLERITTGPRDTQYF. In DNA form, the CDR3 reads TGTGCCAGCAGCTTAGAAAGGATTACCACAGGGCCCCGCGATACGCAGTATTTT.

This clonotype was found once. The chain uses TRBV20-1 and TRBJ1-5, with unresolved D. Germline V lookup: CDR1 DFQATT, CDR2 SNEGSKA (reference sequence). The length of the CDR3 is 13 residues. V lost 3 bases, J lost 0 bases, and 6 bases lay in between. In nucleotides, the CDR3 is TGCAGTGCTAGCCGGGGTAGCAATCAGCCCCAGCATTTT. Protein sequence: CSASRGSNQPQHF.

The genes are TRBV20-1 and TRBJ1-5; D is unresolved. Trimming stripped 0 bases from V and 0 bases from J, with 6 bases between. This CDR3 has 14 amino acids. Germline V gene sequence: CDR1 DFQATT, CDR2 SNEGSKA (reference sequence). CDR3: CSAREFISNQPQHF. CDR3 nucleotide sequence: TGCAGTGCTAGAGAATTTATTAGCAATCAGCCCCAGCATTTT.

This chain uses TRBV10-3 with TRBJ1-1, with D uncertain. Per germline, CDR1 ENHRY and CDR2 SYGVKD. The ends were cut back, 10 bases at V and 0 bases at J, with 15 bases in the middle. This CDR3 region has 14 residues. Here the CDR3 reads CASRTELMNTEAFF. The DNA for the CDR3 is TGTGCCAGTAGAACAGAGCTTATGAACACTGAAGCTTTCTTT.

The chain employs TRBV19 and TRBJ2-3; TRBD2 matches 11 bases. V was clipped by 7 bases and J by 6 bases; unmatched bases: 6. This CDR3 has 14 residues. Germline-derived CDR1 and CDR2 are LNHDA and SQIVND (reference sequence). The CDR3, as DNA: TGTGCCAGTAAAACTAGCGGGAGTTTGGATACGCAGTATTTT. It is translated as CASKTSGSLDTQYF.

This clonotype has just a few counts. The chain is built from TRBV27 and TRBJ2-3; 8 bases are shared with TRBD2. With 6 bases clipped from V and 5 bases from J, the junction kept 4 bases outside the gene matches. CDR3 length: 13 amino acids. Per germline, CDR1 MNHEY and CDR2 SMNVEV (reference sequence). CDR3 DNA: TGTGCCAGCAGACTAGCGGCCGAAGATACGCAGTATTTT. Its protein product is CASRLAAEDTQYF.

This clonotype was counted a few times. The V gene is TRBV6-5, the J gene TRBJ2-5, with D tentatively TRBD1 (5 bases). Trimming took off 0 bases at V and 2 bases at J, with 7 bases between the two ends. Germline-derived CDR1 and CDR2 are MNHEY and SVGAGI. This CDR3 spans 14 amino acids. CDR3 loop: CASSYSRQQETQYF. The CDR3 DNA reads as TGTGCCAGCAGTTACTCGAGACAGCAAGAGACCCAGTACTTC.

The chain links TRBV6-1 to TRBJ2-1; the match to TRBD2 covers 14 bases. Germline CDR1 MNHNS, CDR2 SASEGT. This CDR3 comprises 16 residues. The ends lost 6 bases at V and 9 bases at J; junction bases unmatched: 10. The CDR3 DNA sequence: TGTGCCAGCAGGGGGACTAGCGGGAGTGGGTCGGGTGAGCAGTTCTTC. Translating it yields CASRGTSGSGSGEQFF.

The chain uses TRBV7-9 and TRBJ1-1; tentatively, D is TRBD1 (5 bases). V shed 1 base and J shed 4 bases, with 10 bases lying between them. Germline assignment: CDR1 SEHNR and CDR2 FQNEAQ (reference sequence). CDR3 length: 14 amino acids. The CDR3 bases are TGTGCCAGCAGCTTAGAAGGGGCCGGCACTGAAGCTTTCTTT. This translates into CASSLEGAGTEAFF. The variable domain in full, with the rest retrieved from reference TRBV7-9 and TRBJ1-1, is DTGVSQNPRHKITKRGQNVTFRCDPISEHNRLYWYRQTLGQGPEFLTYFQNEAQLEKSRLLSDRFSAERPKGSFSTLEIQRTEQGDSAMYLCASSLEGAGTEAFFGQGTRLTVV.

The V and J genes are TRBV19 and TRBJ2-3; D possibly matches TRBD1 or TRBD2 (5 bases each). The CDR3 has 14 amino acids. Trimming took off 1 base at V and 8 bases at J, with 13 bases between the two ends. Germline values: CDR1 LNHDA, CDR2 SQIVND (reference sequence). The CDR3 protein is CASSIGGRDATQYF. CDR3 DNA sequence: TGTGCCAGTAGTATAGGGGGGAGAGACGCTACGCAGTATTTT. The entire variable domain, with the rest obtained from reference TRBV19 and TRBJ2-3, is as follows: DGGITQSPKYLFRKEGQNVTLSCEQNLNHDAMYWYRQDPGQGLRLIYYSQIVNDFQKGDIAEGYSVSREKKESFPLTVTSAQKNPTAFYLCASSIGGRDATQYFGPGTRLTVL.

V and J are TRBV10-1 and TRBJ2-2; perhaps D is TRBD1 or TRBD2 (5 bases each). CDR1 and CDR2 (germline): WNHNN, SYGVQD (reference sequence). The V end lost 11 bases, the J end lost 7 bases, and 14 bases lay between the germline ends. There are 12 residues in the CDR3. CDR3 nucleotides: TGCGCCTCAGGGACGTCCATCGGGGAGCTGTTTTTT. It codes for CASGTSIGELFF.

This sequence joins TRBV20-1 and TRBJ2-4; 10 bases are shared with TRBD2. Germline lookup yields CDR1 DFQATT and CDR2 SNEGSKA (reference sequence). The CDR3 covers 14 residues. The trim removed 7 bases at V and 2 bases at J, leaving 5 bases unmatched. Here the CDR3 DNA reads TGCAGTGGATCTAGCGGGAGTTCCAAAAACATTCAGTACTTC. Translating gives CSGSSGSSKNIQYF.

V is TRBV7-9 and J is TRBJ2-7; D is undetermined. Trimming removed 5 bases from V and 3 bases from J, with 20 bases in between. CDR1 and CDR2 from the germline V gene are SEHNR and FQNEAQ (reference sequence). The CDR3 runs 16 residues. The CDR3 nucleotides are TGTGCCAGCAGCGCTACCTCGTCTGGAACATACTACGAGCAGTACTTC. It encodes CASSATSSGTYYEQYF.

CDR3 DNA sequence: TGTGCCACCAGTGATTATGGGGGGGGCTCCTACAATGAGCAGTTCTTC. Amino acid sequence: CATSDYGGGSYNEQFF. The rearrangement links TRBV24-1 to TRBJ2-1, with TRBD2 matching over 7 bases. With V trimmed by 2 bases and J by 0 bases, 3 bases remained unmatched. Germline V lookup: CDR1 KGHDR, CDR2 SFDVKD. CDR3 length: 16 amino acids.

There are a few counts of this clonotype. The chain has TRBV7-9 and TRBJ1-2; D uncertain. CDR1 is SEHNR and CDR2 is FQNEAQ in the germline V gene (reference sequence). Trimming took off 2 bases at V and 2 bases at J, with 15 bases between the two ends. The CDR3 runs to 16 residues. The CDR3 sequence: CASSLSSTAINYGYTF. The CDR3 nucleotides are TGTGCCAGCAGCTTATCTTCCACAGCAATAAACTATGGCTACACCTTC.

The chain couples TRBV27 to TRBJ1-5, with 8 bases that match TRBD1. CDR1 is MNHEY, CDR2 SMNVEV, per germline (reference sequence). CDR3 length equals 14 residues. Trimming at V came to 9 bases and at J to 2 bases, leaving 6 bases not matched to a gene. The CDR3 sequence is CASFLDRGNQPQHF. The CDR3 bases are TGTGCCAGTTTCCTGGACAGGGGCAATCAGCCCCAGCATTTT.

This sequence joins TRBV15 and TRBJ2-1; weak D call: TRBD1 (6 bases). Trimming shortened V by 5 bases and J by 10 bases, and 15 bases separated the two germline ends. Per germline, CDR1 LNHNV and CDR2 YYDKDF (reference sequence). The CDR3 totals 13 residues. The CDR3: CATSGTWVGEQFF. The CDR3 region has the DNA TGTGCCACCAGCGGGACATGGGTCGGAGAGCAGTTCTTC.

The chain carries TRBV6-5 and TRBJ2-3; D is uncertain. V was shortened by 0 bases and J by 2 bases, with 9 bases between the two germline ends. This CDR3 region has 15 residues. The V gene's germline CDR1 is MNHEY and CDR2 SVGAGI. CDR3 sequence: CASSYSITYTDTQYF. The CDR3 DNA is TGTGCCAGCAGTTACTCGATAACTTACACAGATACGCAGTATTTT.

This clonotype was counted only a few times. V is TRBV19 and J is TRBJ1-6; D uncertain. Trimming took 3 bases from V and 12 from J, leaving 15 bases between them. The CDR3 covers 14 residues. Looked up from germline, CDR1 is LNHDA and CDR2 is SQIVND (reference sequence). DNA for the CDR3: TGTGCCAGTAGTATTCCGGAGTGGTGGTTACCCCTCCACTTT. Translation gives CASSIPEWWLPLHF.

The CDR3 spells CATSRQEGTQYF. The CDR3 nucleotides are TGTGCCACCAGCAGACAGGAGGGGACCCAGTACTTC. V and J are TRBV15 and TRBJ2-5; TRBD2 might be the D (6 bases). Trimming left V 2 bases short and J 7 bases short, with 8 bases between. This CDR3 region has 12 residues. Germline V gene sequence: CDR1 LNHNV, CDR2 YYDKDF (reference sequence).

The V and J genes are TRBV5-6 and TRBJ2-5, with 11 bases matching TRBD2. CDR1 SGHDT and CDR2 YYEEEE come from the germline V gene. V was clipped by 2 bases and J by 5 bases; unmatched bases: 5. The CDR3 has 15 residues. In DNA form, the CDR3 reads TGTGCCAGCAGCTTTAAACTAGCGGGAGTTGAGACCCAGTACTTC. Translation gives CASSFKLAGVETQYF.

The J gene is TRBJ2-1, the V gene TRBV7-9, with no clear D. The CDR3 has 12 amino acids. Trimming stripped 5 bases from V and 14 bases from J, with 16 bases between. The germline CDR1 and CDR2 sequences are SEHNR and FQNEAQ (reference sequence). The chain's CDR3 is CASSPPSRPKFF. Here the CDR3 DNA reads TGTGCCAGCAGCCCCCCCTCCCGGCCGAAGTTCTTC. Complete variable domain (other parts from reference TRBV7-9 and TRBJ2-1): DTGVSQNPRHKITKRGQNVTFRCDPISEHNRLYWYRQTLGQGPEFLTYFQNEAQLEKSRLLSDRFSAERPKGSFSTLEIQRTEQGDSAMYLCASSPPSRPKFFGPGTRLTVL.

V is TRBV7-2 and J is TRBJ2-3, with TRBD2 as a possible D gene (6 bases). The CDR3 covers 13 residues. CDR1 and CDR2 (germline): SGHTA, FQGNSA. Trimming removed 5 bases at V and 6 bases at J, with 12 bases between. The CDR3 region is CASSLTRGDTQYF. CDR3 nucleotides: TGTGCCAGCAGCCTGACTAGAGGGGATACGCAGTATTTT.

The genes are TRBV25-1 and TRBJ2-3; TRBD2 agrees at 10 bases. The CDR3 covers 16 residues. V was pared by 0 bases and J by 3 bases, with 3 bases of the junction left unmatched. Per germline, CDR1 MGHDK and CDR2 SYGVNS. This CDR3 reads CASSEYLAGVTDTQYF. The CDR3 nucleotides are TGTGCCAGCAGTGAATATCTAGCGGGAGTGACAGATACGCAGTATTTT.